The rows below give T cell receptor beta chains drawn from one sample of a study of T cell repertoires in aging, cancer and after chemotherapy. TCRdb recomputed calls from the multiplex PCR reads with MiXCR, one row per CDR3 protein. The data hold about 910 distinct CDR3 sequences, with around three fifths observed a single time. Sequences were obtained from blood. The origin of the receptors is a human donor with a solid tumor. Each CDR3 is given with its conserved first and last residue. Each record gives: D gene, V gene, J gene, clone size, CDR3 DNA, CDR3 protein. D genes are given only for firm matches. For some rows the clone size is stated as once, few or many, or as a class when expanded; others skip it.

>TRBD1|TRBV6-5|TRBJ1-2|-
TGTGCCAGCAGTTACACGCAGGGGGCGAGTGGGAGCTATGGCTACACCTTC
CASSYTQGASGSYGYTF
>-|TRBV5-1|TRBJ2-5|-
TGCGCCAGCAGCCCATCAACAACTAGACAAGAGACCCAGTACTTC
CASSPSTTRQETQYF
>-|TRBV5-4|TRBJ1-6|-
TGCGCCAGCAGCTTGGCCGGAGAGGGGTATGGTTCACCCCTCCACTTT
CASSLAGEGYGSPLHF
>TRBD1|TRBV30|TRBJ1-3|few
TGTGCCTCCCTGGACAGGTCTGGAAACACCATATATTTT
CASLDRSGNTIYF
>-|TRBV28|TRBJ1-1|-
TGTGCCAGCAGTCCCGGGCCCCGAGAGGCTTTCTTT
CASSPGPREAFF
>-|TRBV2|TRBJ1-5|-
TGTGCCAGCAGTGGGGGGGCAATTAGCAATCAGCCCCAGCATTTT
CASSGGAISNQPQHF
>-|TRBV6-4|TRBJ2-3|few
TGTGCCAGCAGTGTTGGCGCAGGGGGCACAGATACGCAGTATTTT
CASSVGAGGTDTQYF
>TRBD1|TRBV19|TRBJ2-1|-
TGTGCCAGTAGTAGGGAACAGGGGGGATTTGAGCAGTTCTTC
CASSREQGGFEQFF
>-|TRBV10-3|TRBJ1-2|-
TGTGCCATCAGTGAGTCGACGTGGACAGCCTATGGCTACACCTTC
CAISESTWTAYGYTF
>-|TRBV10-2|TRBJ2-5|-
TGCGCCAGCAGTGGGGAAGGGATAGAGACCCAGTACTTC
CASSGEGIETQYF
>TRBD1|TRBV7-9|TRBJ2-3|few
TGTGCCAGCAGCATCGACAGGGGGCGTACAGATACGCAGTATTTT
CASSIDRGRTDTQYF
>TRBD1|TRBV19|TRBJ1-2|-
TGTGCCAGTAGTTCCACACAGGGGAATGGCTACACCTTC
CASSSTQGNGYTF
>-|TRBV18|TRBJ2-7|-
TGTGCCAGCTCACCTCGGACTGGAAACTCCTACGAGCAGTACTTC
CASSPRTGNSYEQYF
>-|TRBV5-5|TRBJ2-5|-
TGTGCCAGCAGCTCCCCCAATAGCGGCCAAGAGACCCAGTACTTC
CASSSPNSGQETQYF
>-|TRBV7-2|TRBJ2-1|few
TGTGCCAGCAGCTCCAGGGGCTTCCACAATGAGCAGTTCTTC
CASSSRGFHNEQFF
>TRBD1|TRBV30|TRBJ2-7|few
TGTGCCGGGTCGAGAGGGACAGGGCCCTACGAGCAGTACTTC
CAGSRGTGPYEQYF
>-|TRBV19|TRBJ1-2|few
TGTGCCAGTACCCCAGGGTCGGAGAATGGCTACACCTTC
CASTPGSENGYTF
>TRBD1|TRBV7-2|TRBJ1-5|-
TGTGCCAGCAGCTTAGACAGGGGGCCTCAGCCCCAGCATTTT
CASSLDRGPQPQHF
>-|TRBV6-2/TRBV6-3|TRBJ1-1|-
TGTGCCAGCAGCCAGGGGTCGGTAGCTTTCTTT
CASSQGSVAFF
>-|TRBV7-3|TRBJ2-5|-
TGTGCCAGCAGCTTAACAGGTAGCGTCGGAGAGACCCAGTACTTC
CASSLTGSVGETQYF
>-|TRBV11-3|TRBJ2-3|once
TGTGCCAGCAGTCGGGGAGGATCTAGCACAGATACGCAGTATTTT
CASSRGGSSTDTQYF
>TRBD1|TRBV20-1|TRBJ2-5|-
TGCAGTTCACGAGAAATGGACAGGGTAGAGACCCAGTACTTC
CSSREMDRVETQYF
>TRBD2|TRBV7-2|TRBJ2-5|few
TGTGCCAGCAGCCCGGGGGGGCTCAGTACGGAGACCCAGTACTTC
CASSPGGLSTETQYF
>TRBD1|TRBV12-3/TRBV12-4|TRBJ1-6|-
TGTGCCAGCAGTTTGGGGACAGGGAATTCACCCCTCCACTTT
CASSLGTGNSPLHF
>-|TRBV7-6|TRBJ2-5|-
TGTGCCAGCAGCACTACTAAAGAGGAGACCCAGTACTTC
CASSTTKEETQYF
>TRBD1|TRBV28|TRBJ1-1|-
TGTGCCAGCAGTACAGGACAGGGGAACACTGAAGCTTTCTTT
CASSTGQGNTEAFF
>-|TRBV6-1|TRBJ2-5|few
TGTGCCAGCACTGGAATCTTAGAGACCCAGTACTTC
CASTGILETQYF
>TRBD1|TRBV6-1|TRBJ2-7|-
TGTGCCAGCAGTGAGTTACAGGGGGCCTCTCCCTACGAGCAGTACTTC
CASSELQGASPYEQYF
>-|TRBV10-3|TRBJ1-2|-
TGTGCCATCAGTGAGCAGATAGGGACCGGCTATGGCTACACCTTC
CAISEQIGTGYGYTF
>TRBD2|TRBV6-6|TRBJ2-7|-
TGTGCCAGCAGTTACGGTAGGCTAGCGGCGACTTTTGGGGGCGAGCAGTACTTC
CASSYGRLAATFGGEQYF
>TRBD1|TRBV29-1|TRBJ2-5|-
TGCAGCGTGAAGGGACAGGGCCTTGAGACCCAGTACTTC
CSVKGQGLETQYF
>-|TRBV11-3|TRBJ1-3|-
TGTGCCAGCAGCCAACCCGGGGAACACCCCTCTGGAAACACCATATATTTT
CASSQPGEHPSGNTIYF
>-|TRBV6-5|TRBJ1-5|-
TGTGCCAGCAGAAAAACCGACTCAGGGGAAGGGCAGCCCCAGCATTTT
CASRKTDSGEGQPQHF
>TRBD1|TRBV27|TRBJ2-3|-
TGTGCCAGTAGGGAAGATACAGGGGTTGGCACAGATACGCAGTATTTT
CASREDTGVGTDTQYF
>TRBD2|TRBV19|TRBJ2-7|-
TGTGCCAGTAGTATAGACTCCGGGACTAGCGCTTCCTACGAGCAGTACTTC
CASSIDSGTSASYEQYF
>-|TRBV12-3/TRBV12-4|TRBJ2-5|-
TGTGCCAGCAGTCCGACTGGAGGGGGGGCAGGCGAGACCCAGTACTTC
CASSPTGGGAGETQYF
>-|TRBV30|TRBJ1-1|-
TGTGCCTGGAGTGTACGGCACAAGAACACTGAAGCTTTCTTT
CAWSVRHKNTEAFF
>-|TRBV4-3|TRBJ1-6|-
TGCGCCAGCAGCCTCCACCTTTCGGGTGTTGGTTCACCCCTCCACTTT
CASSLHLSGVGSPLHF
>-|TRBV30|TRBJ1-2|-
TGTGCCTGGAGTGTACGACGTCGGACAGTGACTAACTATGGCTACACCTTC
CAWSVRRRTVTNYGYTF
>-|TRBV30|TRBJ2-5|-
TGTGCCTGGAGGATGTTGGAGTTGAGGGAGACCCAGTACTTC
CAWRMLELRETQYF
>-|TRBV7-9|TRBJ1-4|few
TGTGCCAGCAGCCCGGCCGCTGAAAAACTGTTTTTT
CASSPAAEKLFF
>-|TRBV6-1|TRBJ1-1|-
TGTGCCAGCAGTGCGACAAGGAACACTGAAGCTTTCTTT
CASSATRNTEAFF
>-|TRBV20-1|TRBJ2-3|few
TGCAGTGCTTTTCGGACTACGATTCTGTCAAACACAGATACGCAGTATTTT
CSAFRTTILSNTDTQYF
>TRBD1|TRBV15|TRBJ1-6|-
TGTGCCACCAGCAGAGGGGGACAGGGTGATTCACCCCTCCACTTT
CATSRGGQGDSPLHF
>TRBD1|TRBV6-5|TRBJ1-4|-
TGTGCCAGCATGGGCAGGGGGCTATTTAATGAAAAACTGTTTTTT
CASMGRGLFNEKLFF
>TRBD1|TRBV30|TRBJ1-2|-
TGTGCCTGGAGTGAAGGGGGCCATGGCTACACCTTC
CAWSEGGHGYTF
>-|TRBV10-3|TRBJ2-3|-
TGTGCCATCAGTGGACTAAGCACAGATACGCAGTATTTT
CAISGLSTDTQYF
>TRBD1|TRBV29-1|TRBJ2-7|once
TGCAGCGTTGGGGGGGGACAGGGACCCTACGAGCAGTACTTC
CSVGGGQGPYEQYF
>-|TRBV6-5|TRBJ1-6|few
TGTGCCAGCAGGCCTCATCCTAATTCACCCCTCCACTTT
CASRPHPNSPLHF
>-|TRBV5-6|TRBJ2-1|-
TGTGCCAGCAGCTTTGGGACTGGAGAGCAGTTCTTC
CASSFGTGEQFF
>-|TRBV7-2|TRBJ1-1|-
TGTGCCAGCAGCTTAGGGGGGGCGCAGAACACTGAAGCTTTCTTT
CASSLGGAQNTEAFF
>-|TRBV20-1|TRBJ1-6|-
TGCAGTGCTAGAGAGTTCAGGGGAACCTATAATTCACCCCTCCACTTT
CSAREFRGTYNSPLHF
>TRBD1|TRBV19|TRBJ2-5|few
TGTGCCACCCACAACAGGGGAGAGACCCAGTACTTC
CATHNRGETQYF
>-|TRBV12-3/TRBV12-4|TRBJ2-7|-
TGTGCCAGCAGTTCACGGGACGGCCCCTACGAGCAGTACTTC
CASSSRDGPYEQYF
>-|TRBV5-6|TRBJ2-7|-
TGTGCCAGCAGCTCCACAGGGTCCTACGCTCCCTACGAGCAGTACTTC
CASSSTGSYAPYEQYF
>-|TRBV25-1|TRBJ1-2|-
TGTGCCAGCAGTGGAGTGGGACTCCGAGCGGTCTACACCTTC
CASSGVGLRAVYTF
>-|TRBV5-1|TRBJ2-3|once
TGCGCCAGCAGCTTAGACAACCGGGGCACAGATACGCAGTATTTT
CASSLDNRGTDTQYF